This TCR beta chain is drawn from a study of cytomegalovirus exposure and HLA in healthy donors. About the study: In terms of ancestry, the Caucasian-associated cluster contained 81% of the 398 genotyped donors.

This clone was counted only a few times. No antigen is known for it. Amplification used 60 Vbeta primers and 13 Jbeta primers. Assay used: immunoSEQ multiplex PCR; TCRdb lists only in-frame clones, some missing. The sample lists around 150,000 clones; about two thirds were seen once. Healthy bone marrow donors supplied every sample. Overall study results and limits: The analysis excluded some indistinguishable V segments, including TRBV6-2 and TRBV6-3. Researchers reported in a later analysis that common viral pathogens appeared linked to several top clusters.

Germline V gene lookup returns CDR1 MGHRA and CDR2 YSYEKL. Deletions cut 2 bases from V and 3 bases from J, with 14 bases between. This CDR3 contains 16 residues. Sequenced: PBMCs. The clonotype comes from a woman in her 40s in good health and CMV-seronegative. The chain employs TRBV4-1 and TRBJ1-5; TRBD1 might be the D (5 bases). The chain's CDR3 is CASSQQGQGDNQPQHF. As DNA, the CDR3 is TGCGCCAGCAGCCAACAGGGTCAAGGGGACAATCAGCCCCAGCATTTT.